The 22 T cell receptor beta chains in this list originate from one sample, sequenced in a study of shared clonotypes between healthy human individuals. Clones were sequenced by immunoSEQ multiplex PCR, and TCRdb holds only the in-frame ones, with some missing. The sample lists about 2.2 million clones; roughly 91% were seen once. CD45RO-negative, CCR7-selected cells formed the naive CD8 fraction, which excluded terminally differentiated effector memory CD45RA+ cells. The sequenced sample consisted of naive CD8+ T cells from PBMCs. Receptors were obtained from a man between 18 and 29 years old in good health. Some clones in this sample may be carry-over from other donors' samples.

V gene TRBV7-9 combines with J gene TRBJ2-2, with 7 nucleotides matching TRBD2. With V trimmed by 5 bases and J by 4 bases, 7 bases remained unmatched. This CDR3 has 15 amino acids. Germline values: CDR1 SEHNR, CDR2 FQNEAQ (reference sequence). The DNA for the CDR3 is TGTGCCAGCAGCCCCATGTGGGGGGGCACCGGGGAGCTGTTTTTT. Its protein is CASSPMWGGTGELFF.

CDR3 in amino acids: CAGGDRGANQPQHF. The CDR3 bases are TGTGCCGGGGGGGACAGGGGTGCCAATCAGCCCCAGCATTTT. The chain employs TRBV28 and TRBJ1-5, with 10 bases that match TRBD1. Germline V gene lookup returns CDR1 MDHEN and CDR2 SYDVKM. V was pared by 11 bases and J by 3 bases, with 7 bases of the junction left unmatched. This CDR3 region has 14 residues.

The chain uses TRBV6-6 and TRBJ2-7, with 8 bases lining up with TRBD2. In germline, CDR1 is MNHNY, CDR2 SVGAGI (reference sequence). The J segment lost 0 bases and the V segment lost 8 bases, leaving 0 bases of the junction unmatched. CDR3 length equals 12 residues. The CDR3 region is CASGLASYEQYF. CDR3 bases: TGTGCCAGCGGACTAGCCTCCTACGAGCAGTACTTC.

Only one count was recorded for this clone. The gene calls are TRBV10-3 and TRBJ2-7; 12 nucleotides align to TRBD2. The CDR3 runs to 17 residues. The ends lost 2 bases at V and 0 bases at J; junction bases unmatched: 5. Germline V gives CDR1 ENHRY, CDR2 SYGVKD. CDR3 sequence reads: CAISEPGLAGSSYEQYF. CDR3 DNA: TGTGCCATCAGTGAGCCTGGACTAGCGGGGAGCTCCTACGAGCAGTACTTC.

This sequence joins TRBV29-1 and TRBJ1-1; D gene ambiguous. V lost 4 bases to trimming and J lost 4 bases, with 13 bases between them. Germline V gene sequence: CDR1 SQVTM, CDR2 ANQGSEA. This CDR3 comprises 13 residues. The DNA for the CDR3 is TGCAGCGTTGTAAGTGGGCTTAGCACTGAAGCTTTCTTT. This encodes CSVVSGLSTEAFF. The whole variable domain, filled in from reference TRBV29-1 and TRBJ1-1, reads SAVISQKPSRDICQRGTSLTIQCQVDSQVTMMFWYRQQPGQSLTLIATANQGSEATYESGFVIDKFPISRPNLTFSTLTVSNMSPEDSSIYLCSVVSGLSTEAFFGQGTRLTVV.

Details on this clone: The sample holds other DNA sequences that translate to the same CDR3. Written as DNA, the CDR3 is TGCGCCAGCAGCTTGGCGGGATTCGAGCAGTACTTC. It translates to CASSLAGFEQYF. The chain links TRBV5-1 to TRBJ2-7, with TRBD2 as a possible D gene (5 bases). This CDR3 region has 12 residues. Trimming removed 0 bases from V and 6 bases from J, with 7 bases in between. Germline lookup yields CDR1 SGHRS and CDR2 YFSETQ. Variable domain in full (rest from reference TRBV5-1 and TRBJ2-7): KAGVTQTPRYLIKTRGQQVTLSCSPISGHRSVSWYQQTPGQGLQFLFEYFSETQRNKGNFPGRFSGRQFSNSRSEMNVSTLELGDSALYLCASSLAGFEQYFGPGTRLTVT.

As concerns this clone: In the same sample, other DNA sequences code for this CDR3. The rearrangement joins TRBV5-6 to TRBJ1-5, with a weak D call TRBD1 (6 bases). This CDR3 region has 15 residues. V dropped 0 bases and J dropped 3 bases, with 10 bases sitting between them. Germline V gene sequence: CDR1 SGHDT, CDR2 YYEEEE. The CDR3, as DNA: TGTGCCAGCAGCTTGGCTACAGGGTACAATCAGCCCCAGCATTTT. Encoded protein: CASSLATGYNQPQHF.

The chain uses TRBV15 and TRBJ2-7; D gene uncertain. CDR1 and CDR2 from the germline V gene are LNHNV and YYDKDF (reference sequence). Trimming took 3 bases from V and 2 from J, leaving 11 bases between them. The CDR3 consists of 14 residues. This CDR3 reads CATSSGVNPYEQYF. The CDR3 nucleotides read TGTGCCACCAGCAGTGGTGTCAACCCCTACGAGCAGTACTTC.

The rearrangement links TRBV10-1 to TRBJ1-5, with TRBD1 identical over 9 bases. V lost 5 bases, J lost 3 bases, and 11 bases stayed unmatched. CDR3 length equals 17 residues. Germline V gives CDR1 WNHNN, CDR2 SYGVQD (reference sequence). In nucleotides, the CDR3 is TGCGCCAGCAGTCCGGGACAGGGCCACAACTCCAATCAGCCCCAGCATTTT. Its translation is CASSPGQGHNSNQPQHF.

The chain links TRBV15 to TRBJ2-7; unclear D gene. Germline CDR1 LNHNV, CDR2 YYDKDF (reference sequence). Trimming left V 0 bases short and J 0 bases short, with 6 bases between. There are 14 residues in the CDR3. CDR3 coding DNA: TGTGCCACCAGCAGAGAGTCTAGCTCCTACGAGCAGTACTTC. It encodes CATSRESSSYEQYF.

This chain links TRBV30 with TRBJ2-2; 8 nucleotides agree with TRBD2. V dropped 4 bases and J dropped 1; count of bases not matched to a gene: 11. The CDR3 loop spans 17 amino acids. Germline-derived CDR1 and CDR2 are GTSNPN and SVGIG (reference sequence). This CDR3 is CAWIPRGDWKNTGELFF. In DNA form, the CDR3 reads TGTGCCTGGATCCCGCGGGGGGACTGGAAGAACACCGGGGAGCTGTTTTTT.

V gene TRBV28 combines with J gene TRBJ1-2; no reliable D call. Germline assignment: CDR1 MDHEN and CDR2 SYDVKM. Trimming removed 5 bases at V and 6 bases at J, with 16 bases between. The length of the CDR3 is 14 residues. The CDR3 DNA reads TGTGCCAGCAGTCTAGGTGGTGATGGGCATGGCTACACCTTC. It translates to CASSLGGDGHGYTF.

Points on this clone: Different DNA sequences within this sample yield the same CDR3. This chain connects TRBV28 to TRBJ2-5; D unclear. This CDR3 has 11 residues. V lost 3 bases to trimming and J lost 5 bases, with 4 bases between them. Germline V gene lookup returns CDR1 MDHEN and CDR2 SYDVKM. The DNA for the CDR3 is TGTGCCAGCAGTTTTAGCGAGACCCAGTACTTC. It is translated as CASSFSETQYF.

This sequence joins TRBV19 and TRBJ1-1; D is unclear. V was clipped by 6 bases and J by 1 base, with 9 bases between them. Germline CDR1 and CDR2: LNHDA and SQIVND (reference sequence). The CDR3 has 13 residues. CDR3 residues: CASRVRGNTEAFF. The DNA of the CDR3 is TGTGCCAGTAGGGTACGGGGGAACACTGAAGCTTTCTTT.

V gene TRBV27 combines with J gene TRBJ2-1, with D unresolved. V lost 5 bases to trimming and J lost 9 bases, with 8 bases between them. Germline V lookup: CDR1 MNHEY, CDR2 SMNVEV (reference sequence). This CDR3 region has 11 residues. The CDR3 DNA is TGTGCCAGCAGTGAAGGCACTGAGCAGTTCTTC. Translation gives CASSEGTEQFF.

The V gene is TRBV4-1, the J gene TRBJ2-7, with 11 bases matching TRBD2. V lost 3 bases to trimming and J lost 4 bases; unmatched junction nucleotides: 5. Germline V lookup: CDR1 MGHRA, CDR2 YSYEKL. CDR3 size: 15 residues. CDR3 DNA sequence: TGCGCCAGCAGCCATATAGCGGGGGGGGAATACGAGCAGTACTTC. It yields the protein CASSHIAGGEYEQYF.

A single count supports this clone. The gene calls are TRBV6-5 and TRBJ2-7, with unresolved D. V lost 7 bases, J lost 4 bases, and 17 bases lay in between. There are 14 residues in the CDR3. Germline V CDR1 and CDR2: MNHEY, SVGAGI. The CDR3 here is CASTYGLGIYEQYF. CDR3 nucleotide sequence: TGTGCCAGCACCTACGGCCTGGGAATATACGAGCAGTACTTC.

This chain links TRBV18 with TRBJ1-2; the match to TRBD1 covers 7 bases. CDR1 and CDR2 from the germline V gene are KGHSH and LQKENI. V was pared by 4 bases and J by 8 bases, with 19 bases of the junction left unmatched. CDR3 length: 17 amino acids. The DNA of the CDR3 is TGTGCCAGCTCACAATCCTCCGGGACAGAATCGAATTTGGGCTACACCTTC. Protein: CASSQSSGTESNLGYTF.

Remarks on this clone: The sample carries other DNA sequences with the same CDR3. The rearrangement uses TRBV11-2 and TRBJ2-7; D unclear. CDR1 and CDR2 from the germline V gene are SGHAT and FQNNGV. With 6 bases removed from V and 3 bases from J, the gap between germline ends came to 9 bases. There are 12 residues in the CDR3. The CDR3 reads CASSFSVYEQYF. The DNA for the CDR3 is TGTGCCAGCAGTTTTTCAGTCTACGAGCAGTACTTC.

This clone was observed a single time. The same CDR3 is also encoded by other DNA sequences in this sample. The CDR3 protein is CASSPGTGATEAFF. The CDR3 DNA follows: TGTGCCAGCAGCCCGGGGACAGGGGCCACTGAAGCTTTCTTT. This rearrangement joins TRBV7-9 to TRBJ1-1; 10 positions match TRBD1. The CDR3 runs to 14 residues. V trimming: 5 bases; J trimming: 4 bases; junction bases outside the gene matches: 4. From germline, CDR1 is SEHNR and CDR2 FQNEAQ (reference sequence). Full variable domain (rest looked up from reference TRBV7-9 and TRBJ1-1): DTGVSQNPRHKITKRGQNVTFRCDPISEHNRLYWYRQTLGQGPEFLTYFQNEAQLEKSRLLSDRFSAERPKGSFSTLEIQRTEQGDSAMYLCASSPGTGATEAFFGQGTRLTVV.

V and J are TRBV27 and TRBJ2-7, with D maybe TRBD2 (6 bases). CDR1 and CDR2 (germline): MNHEY, SMNVEV (reference sequence). V was shortened by 3 bases and J by 2 bases, with 11 bases between the two germline ends. CDR3 length: 14 amino acids. The DNA for the CDR3 is TGTGCCAGCAGTTTGAGGGAGGATACCTACGAGCAGTACTTC. Protein product: CASSLREDTYEQYF.

This clone was seen only once. V usage is TRBV19 and J usage is TRBJ2-2; 10 positions match TRBD1. Germline loops: CDR1 LNHDA, CDR2 SQIVND (reference sequence). J gave up 5 bases and V 8 bases, and 11 bases lay outside the gene matches. This CDR3 region has 16 residues. The CDR3 loop is CASQPGTGATTGELFF. CDR3 nucleotide sequence: TGTGCCAGTCAACCCGGGACAGGGGCGACTACCGGGGAGCTGTTTTTT.